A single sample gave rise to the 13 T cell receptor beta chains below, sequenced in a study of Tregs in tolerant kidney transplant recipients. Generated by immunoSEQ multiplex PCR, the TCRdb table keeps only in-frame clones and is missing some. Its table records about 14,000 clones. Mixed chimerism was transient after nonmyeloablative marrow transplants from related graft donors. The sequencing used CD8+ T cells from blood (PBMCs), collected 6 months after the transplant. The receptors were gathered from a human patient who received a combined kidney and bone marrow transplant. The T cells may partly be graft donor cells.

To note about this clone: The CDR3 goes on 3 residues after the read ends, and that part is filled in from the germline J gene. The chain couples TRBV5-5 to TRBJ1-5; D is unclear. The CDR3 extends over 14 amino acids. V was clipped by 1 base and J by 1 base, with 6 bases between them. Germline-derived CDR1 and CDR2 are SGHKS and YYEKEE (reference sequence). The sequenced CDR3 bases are TGTGCCAGCAGCTTGCAAGGGAGCAATCAGCCC. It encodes CASSLQGSNQP. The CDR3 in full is CASSLQGSNQPQHF.

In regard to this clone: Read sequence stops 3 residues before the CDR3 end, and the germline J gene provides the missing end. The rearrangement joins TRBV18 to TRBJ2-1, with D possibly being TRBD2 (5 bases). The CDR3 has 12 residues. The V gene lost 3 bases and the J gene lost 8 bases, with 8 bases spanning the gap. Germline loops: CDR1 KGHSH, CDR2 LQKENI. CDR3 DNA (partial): TGTGCCAGCTCACCGACGGGGTATGAG. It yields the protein CASSPTGYE. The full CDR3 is CASSPTGYEQFF.

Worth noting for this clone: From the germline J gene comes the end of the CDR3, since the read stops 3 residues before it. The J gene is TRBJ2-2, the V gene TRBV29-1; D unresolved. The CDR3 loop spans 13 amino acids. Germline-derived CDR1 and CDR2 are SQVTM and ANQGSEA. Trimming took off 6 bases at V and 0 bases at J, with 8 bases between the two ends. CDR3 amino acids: CSVLTPNTGELFF. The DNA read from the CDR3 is TGCAGCGTCCTAACCCCGAACACCGGGGAG.

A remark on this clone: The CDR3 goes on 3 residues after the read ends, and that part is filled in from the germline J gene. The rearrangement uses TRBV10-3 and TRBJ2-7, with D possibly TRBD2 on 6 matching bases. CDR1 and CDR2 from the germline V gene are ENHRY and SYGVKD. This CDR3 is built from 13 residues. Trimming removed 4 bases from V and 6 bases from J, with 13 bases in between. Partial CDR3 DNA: TGTGCCATCAGTGTAACTAGCCCCAGCGAG. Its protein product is CAISVTSPSE. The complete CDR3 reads CAISVTSPSEQYF.

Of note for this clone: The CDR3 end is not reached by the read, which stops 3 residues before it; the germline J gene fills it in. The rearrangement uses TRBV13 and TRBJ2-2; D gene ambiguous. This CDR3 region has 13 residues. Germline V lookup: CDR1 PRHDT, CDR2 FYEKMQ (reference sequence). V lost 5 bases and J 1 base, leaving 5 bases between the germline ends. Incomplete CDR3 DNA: TGTGCCAGCAGCCCAGGGAACACCGGGGAG. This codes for CASSPGNTGE. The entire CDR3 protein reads CASSPGNTGELFF.

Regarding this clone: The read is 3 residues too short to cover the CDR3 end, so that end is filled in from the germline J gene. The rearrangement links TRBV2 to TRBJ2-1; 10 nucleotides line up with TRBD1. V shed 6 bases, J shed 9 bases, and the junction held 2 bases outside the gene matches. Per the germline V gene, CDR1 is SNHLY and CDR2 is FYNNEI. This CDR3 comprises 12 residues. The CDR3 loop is CASRTGGLEQFF. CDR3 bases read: TGTGCCAGCAGGACAGGGGGCCTTGAG.

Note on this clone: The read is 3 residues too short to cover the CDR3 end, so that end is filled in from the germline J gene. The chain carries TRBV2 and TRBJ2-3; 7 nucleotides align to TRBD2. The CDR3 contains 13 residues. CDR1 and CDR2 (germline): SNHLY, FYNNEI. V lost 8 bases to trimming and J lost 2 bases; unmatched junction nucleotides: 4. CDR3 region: CASSGLYTDTQYF. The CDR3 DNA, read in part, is TGTGCCAGCTCGGGACTATACACAGATACG.

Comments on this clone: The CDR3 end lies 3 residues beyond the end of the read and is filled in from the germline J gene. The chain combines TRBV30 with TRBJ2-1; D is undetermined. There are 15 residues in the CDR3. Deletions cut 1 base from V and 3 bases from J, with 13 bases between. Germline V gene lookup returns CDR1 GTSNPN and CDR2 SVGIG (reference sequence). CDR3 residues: CAWSGRLEFYNEQFF. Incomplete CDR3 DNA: TGTGCCTGGAGTGGTCGGCTAGAATTCTACAATGAG. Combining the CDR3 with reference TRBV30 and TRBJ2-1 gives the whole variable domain SQTIHQWPATLVQPVGSPLSLECTVEGTSNPNLYWYRQAAGRGLQLLFYSVGIGQISSEVPQNLSASRPQDRQFILSSKKLLLSDSGFYLCAWSGRLEFYNEQFFGPGTRLTVL.

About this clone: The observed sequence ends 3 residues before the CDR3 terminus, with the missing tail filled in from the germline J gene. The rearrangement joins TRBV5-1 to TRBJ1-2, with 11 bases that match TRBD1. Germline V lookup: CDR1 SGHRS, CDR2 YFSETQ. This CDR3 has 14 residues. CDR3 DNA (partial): TGCGCCAGCAGCCCCGGACAGGGGGCAAGGGGC. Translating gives CASSPGQGARG. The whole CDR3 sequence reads CASSPGQGARGYTF.

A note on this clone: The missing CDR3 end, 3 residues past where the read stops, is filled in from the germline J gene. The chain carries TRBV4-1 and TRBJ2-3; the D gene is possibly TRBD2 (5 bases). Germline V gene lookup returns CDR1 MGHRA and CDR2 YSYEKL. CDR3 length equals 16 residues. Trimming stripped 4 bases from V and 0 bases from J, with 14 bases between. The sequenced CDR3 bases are TGCGCCAGCAGCCTAAAAGCGGACTCGAGCACAGATACG. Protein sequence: CASSLKADSSTDT. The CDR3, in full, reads CASSLKADSSTDTQYF.

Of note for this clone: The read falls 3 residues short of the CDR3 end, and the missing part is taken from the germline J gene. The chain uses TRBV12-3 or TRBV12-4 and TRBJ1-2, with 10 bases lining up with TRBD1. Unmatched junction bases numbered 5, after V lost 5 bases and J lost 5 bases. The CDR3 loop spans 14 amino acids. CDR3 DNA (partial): TGTGCCAGCAGTCCCCCGGGACAGGGGTATGGC. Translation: CASSPPGQGYG. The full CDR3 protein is CASSPPGQGYGYTF.

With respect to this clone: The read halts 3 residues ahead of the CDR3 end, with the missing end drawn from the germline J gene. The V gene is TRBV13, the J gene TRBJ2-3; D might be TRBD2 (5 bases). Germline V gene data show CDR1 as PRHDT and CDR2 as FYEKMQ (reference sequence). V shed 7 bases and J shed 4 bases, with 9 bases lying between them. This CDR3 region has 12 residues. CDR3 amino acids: CASTRGSDTQYF. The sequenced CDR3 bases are TGTGCCAGCACCCGAGGGTCAGATACG.

The CDR3 DNA, read in part, is TGTGCCAGCAGCTCCCTAGCGGACGCTTACAATGAG. Protein sequence: CASSSLADAYNE. The CDR3 in full is CASSSLADAYNEQFF. The rearrangement uses TRBV11-2 and TRBJ2-1, with 7 bases lining up with TRBD2. The read terminates 3 residues before the CDR3 end, so the remaining end is supplied by the germline J gene. J lost 4 bases, V lost 4 bases, and 7 bases had no gene match. The germline V gene has CDR1 SGHAT and CDR2 FQNNGV. There are 15 residues in the CDR3.